This is a list of T cell receptor beta chains from one sample in a study of blood T cell repertoires in COVID-19. Only in-frame clones appear in the TCRdb table, and some are missing; sequencing was by immunoSEQ multiplex PCR. The sample shows 250,000 to 300,000 clones, around 90% of them seen only once. The material sequenced was PBMCs or T cells enriched from blood (not recorded which). These receptors were obtained from a woman in her thirties who had recovered from COVID-19. Both conserved end residues are part of each CDR3. Each record gives: D gene, J gene, V gene, clone size, CDR3 DNA, CDR3 protein. D genes are given only for firm matches. A row's size may be missing; if present it is once, few, many or a size class.

d_gene: .; j_gene: TRBJ1-2; v_gene: TRBV5-8; abundance: .; CDR3nt: TGTGCCAGCAGATATGGGGGGGCCCGTCTCTATGGCTACACCTTC; CDR3aa: CASRYGGARLYGYTF
d_gene: .; j_gene: TRBJ1-1; v_gene: TRBV7-9; abundance: .; CDR3nt: TGTGCCAGCAGCCCCTCAGCAGGGCCGACGATCGGTGAAGCTTTCTTT; CDR3aa: CASSPSAGPTIGEAFF
d_gene: .; j_gene: TRBJ1-1; v_gene: TRBV18; abundance: .; CDR3nt: TGTGCCAGCTCCCCATACAGGGACACTGAAGCTTTCTTT; CDR3aa: CASSPYRDTEAFF
d_gene: TRBD2; j_gene: TRBJ2-7; v_gene: TRBV28; abundance: .; CDR3nt: TGTGCCAGCAGTTTTTTTAGCGGGACCCGCTCCTACGAGCAGTACTTC; CDR3aa: CASSFFSGTRSYEQYF
d_gene: TRBD1; j_gene: TRBJ1-3; v_gene: TRBV19; abundance: few; CDR3nt: TGTGCCAGTAGTAGCGGGACAGTCGTCTCTGGAAACACCATATATTTT; CDR3aa: CASSSGTVVSGNTIYF
d_gene: TRBD2; j_gene: TRBJ2-2; v_gene: TRBV11-3; abundance: few; CDR3nt: TGTGCCAGCAGCCAACAGCGGGAACACAACACCGGGGAGCTGTTTTTT; CDR3aa: CASSQQREHNTGELFF
d_gene: .; j_gene: TRBJ2-1; v_gene: TRBV9; abundance: .; CDR3nt: TGTGCCAGCAACAGCGGCGATTCCTACAATGAGCAGTTCTTC; CDR3aa: CASNSGDSYNEQFF
d_gene: .; j_gene: TRBJ2-7; v_gene: TRBV28; abundance: .; CDR3nt: TGTGCCAGCAGTACAACCTACGAGCAGTACTTC; CDR3aa: CASSTTYEQYF
d_gene: .; j_gene: TRBJ1-5; v_gene: TRBV27; abundance: .; CDR3nt: TGTGCCAGCAGTTTAAATGGCCATCAGCCCCAGCATTTT; CDR3aa: CASSLNGHQPQHF
d_gene: .; j_gene: TRBJ2-7; v_gene: TRBV6-2/TRBV6-3; abundance: .; CDR3nt: TGTGCCAGCAGCTCACTTCTAGAAAAGCAGTACTTC; CDR3aa: CASSSLLEKQYF
d_gene: TRBD2; j_gene: TRBJ2-5; v_gene: TRBV9; abundance: .; CDR3nt: TGTGCCAGCAGCGTAGGGACTAGCGGGGGCCAAGAGACCCAGTACTTC; CDR3aa: CASSVGTSGGQETQYF
d_gene: .; j_gene: TRBJ2-5; v_gene: TRBV7-3; abundance: .; CDR3nt: TGTGCCAGCAGCTTATTTGGAGCCCTAAGGTCGGAGACCCAGTACTTC; CDR3aa: CASSLFGALRSETQYF
d_gene: TRBD1; j_gene: TRBJ1-5; v_gene: TRBV18; abundance: .; CDR3nt: TGTGCCAGCTCACCGGGACAGTGGATAAGCAATCAGCCCCAGCATTTT; CDR3aa: CASSPGQWISNQPQHF
d_gene: .; j_gene: TRBJ1-2; v_gene: TRBV12-3/TRBV12-4; abundance: .; CDR3nt: TGTGCCAGCAGTTTAATGGGAGGTGGCTACACCTTC; CDR3aa: CASSLMGGGYTF
d_gene: TRBD1; j_gene: TRBJ1-6; v_gene: TRBV5-1; abundance: .; CDR3nt: TGCGCCAGCAGCCAAGTCGGACAGGGGAATTCACCCCTCCACTTT; CDR3aa: CASSQVGQGNSPLHF
d_gene: .; j_gene: TRBJ1-5; v_gene: TRBV28; abundance: .; CDR3nt: TGTGCCAGCAGCTCTCGAGGGGGGGGCCAGCCCCAGCATTTT; CDR3aa: CASSSRGGGQPQHF
d_gene: TRBD2; j_gene: TRBJ2-1; v_gene: TRBV4-1; abundance: .; CDR3nt: TGCGCCAGCAGCCCGATGGGGCTAGCGGGGGGGTCAGTCGACTCCTACAATGAGCAGTTCTTC; CDR3aa: CASSPMGLAGGSVDSYNEQFF
d_gene: .; j_gene: TRBJ2-7; v_gene: TRBV18; abundance: .; CDR3nt: TGTGCCAGCTCATCCGTACAGGGTAGCGAGCAGTACTTC; CDR3aa: CASSSVQGSEQYF
d_gene: .; j_gene: TRBJ1-6; v_gene: TRBV28; abundance: once; CDR3nt: TGTGCCAGCAGCTTCCCGAATATCCCGGGGAGCTCCTATAATTCACCCCTCCACTTT; CDR3aa: CASSFPNIPGSSYNSPLHF
d_gene: .; j_gene: TRBJ2-2; v_gene: TRBV4-1; abundance: .; CDR3nt: TGCGCCAGCAGCCAAGAACCACAGACGGGATATGTCGCGAACACCGGGGAGCTGTTTTTT; CDR3aa: CASSQEPQTGYVANTGELFF
d_gene: .; j_gene: TRBJ2-5; v_gene: TRBV9; abundance: .; CDR3nt: TGTGCCAGCAGCGCCCACGGGACCCAGTACTTC; CDR3aa: CASSAHGTQYF
d_gene: TRBD2; j_gene: TRBJ2-3; v_gene: TRBV3-1/TRBV3-2; abundance: .; CDR3nt: TGTGCCAGCAGCCAAGATGGAGGGGGGACTAGCGCAGATACGCAGTATTTT; CDR3aa: CASSQDGGGTSADTQYF
d_gene: .; j_gene: TRBJ2-7; v_gene: TRBV27; abundance: .; CDR3nt: TGTGCCAGCAGCTTCACCGGGACACCACCCTACGAGCAGTACTTC; CDR3aa: CASSFTGTPPYEQYF
d_gene: .; j_gene: TRBJ1-5; v_gene: TRBV28; abundance: .; CDR3nt: TGTGCCAGCAGTTTACCTACAGAGATAAATCAGCCCCAGCATTTT; CDR3aa: CASSLPTEINQPQHF
d_gene: .; j_gene: TRBJ1-1; v_gene: TRBV2; abundance: .; CDR3nt: TGTGCCAGCAGTGAAGCGCTTCCGGGCACTGAAGCTTTCTTT; CDR3aa: CASSEALPGTEAFF
d_gene: .; j_gene: TRBJ2-7; v_gene: TRBV7-9; abundance: once; CDR3nt: TGTGCCAGCAGCCCAATAGCGGTACCCTACGAGCAGTACTTC; CDR3aa: CASSPIAVPYEQYF
d_gene: .; j_gene: TRBJ1-1; v_gene: TRBV28; abundance: .; CDR3nt: TGTGCCAGCAGTTTAGACAGGGAAGCTTTCTTT; CDR3aa: CASSLDREAFF
d_gene: .; j_gene: TRBJ1-5; v_gene: TRBV7-2; abundance: .; CDR3nt: TGTGCCAGCAGCTTAAGTCCCCCAACAGGTCAGCCCCAGCATTTT; CDR3aa: CASSLSPPTGQPQHF
d_gene: .; j_gene: TRBJ1-3; v_gene: TRBV9; abundance: .; CDR3nt: TGTGCCAGCAGCGTCGCCGGACAGCACTCTGGAAACACCATATATTTT; CDR3aa: CASSVAGQHSGNTIYF
d_gene: .; j_gene: TRBJ1-3; v_gene: TRBV11-2; abundance: .; CDR3nt: TGTGCCAGCAGCTTAGGGAGACAGTTACGCTCTGGAAACACCATATATTTT; CDR3aa: CASSLGRQLRSGNTIYF
d_gene: .; j_gene: TRBJ2-3; v_gene: TRBV28; abundance: .; CDR3nt: TGTGCCAGCATTCATCGGGTCAGAAGAAGTGGCACAGATACGCAGTATTTT; CDR3aa: CASIHRVRRSGTDTQYF
d_gene: TRBD1; j_gene: TRBJ1-2; v_gene: TRBV28; abundance: once; CDR3nt: TGTGCCAGCAGTCCCCGCCTTAAACAGGGGGCGAAATTTGATGGCTACACCTTC; CDR3aa: CASSPRLKQGAKFDGYTF
d_gene: .; j_gene: TRBJ1-1; v_gene: TRBV7-2; abundance: .; CDR3nt: TGTGCCAGCAGCTTGGAGTGGGGGGGCGGTAGAGGTGAAGCTTTCTTT; CDR3aa: CASSLEWGGGRGEAFF
d_gene: TRBD2; j_gene: TRBJ2-4; v_gene: TRBV14; abundance: .; CDR3nt: TGTGCCAGCAGCCAACTAGCGGACCTAGCCAAAAACATTCAGTACTTC; CDR3aa: CASSQLADLAKNIQYF
d_gene: TRBD1; j_gene: TRBJ1-5; v_gene: TRBV15; abundance: .; CDR3nt: TGTGCCACCAGCAGAGGAACAGGGGTCCAGCCCCAGCATTTT; CDR3aa: CATSRGTGVQPQHF
d_gene: .; j_gene: TRBJ1-1; v_gene: TRBV30; abundance: .; CDR3nt: TGTGCCTGGAGTAATTCGGTCAACACTGAAGCTTTCTTT; CDR3aa: CAWSNSVNTEAFF
d_gene: .; j_gene: TRBJ1-2; v_gene: TRBV18; abundance: .; CDR3nt: TGTGCCAGCTCACCGGGAGGGGCGTATGGCTACACCTTC; CDR3aa: CASSPGGAYGYTF
d_gene: .; j_gene: TRBJ2-7; v_gene: TRBV6-5; abundance: once; CDR3nt: TGTGCCAGCAGGAGCCAACTTGGACAGTACTACGAGCAGTACTTC; CDR3aa: CASRSQLGQYYEQYF
d_gene: .; j_gene: TRBJ1-1; v_gene: TRBV5-1; abundance: .; CDR3nt: TGCGCCAGCAGCTCCACCGGGGTAGGTACTGAAGCTTTCTTT; CDR3aa: CASSSTGVGTEAFF
d_gene: .; j_gene: TRBJ2-2; v_gene: TRBV5-1; abundance: .; CDR3nt: TGCGCCAGCAGCTCCCTTGGGCAGGGGTCTTTGGCCGGGGAGCTGTTTTTT; CDR3aa: CASSSLGQGSLAGELFF
d_gene: .; j_gene: TRBJ1-6; v_gene: TRBV28; abundance: .; CDR3nt: TGTGCCACCATCCCGGCAGGGGACTATAATTCACCCCTCCACTTT; CDR3aa: CATIPAGDYNSPLHF
d_gene: .; j_gene: TRBJ2-7; v_gene: TRBV5-4; abundance: .; CDR3nt: TGTGCCAGCAGCTTCCAGGACGGGACCTACGAGCAGTACTTC; CDR3aa: CASSFQDGTYEQYF
d_gene: .; j_gene: TRBJ1-1; v_gene: TRBV12-3/TRBV12-4; abundance: .; CDR3nt: TGTGCCAGCAGTTTATCGATTCAGGGGTCGTCTTTCTTT; CDR3aa: CASSLSIQGSSFF
d_gene: .; j_gene: TRBJ2-4; v_gene: TRBV16; abundance: .; CDR3nt: TGTGCCAGCAGCCAAAGGCCCAAGACAGATATGAAAAACATTCAGTACTTC; CDR3aa: CASSQRPKTDMKNIQYF
d_gene: .; j_gene: TRBJ1-3; v_gene: TRBV4-1; abundance: .; CDR3nt: TGCGCCAGCAGCCTACAAAGCCCCCTTGGGGGCTCTACTGGAAACACCATATATTTT; CDR3aa: CASSLQSPLGGSTGNTIYF
d_gene: .; j_gene: TRBJ2-2; v_gene: TRBV11-3; abundance: .; CDR3nt: TGTGCCAGCAGCGAAGTAGATGGGGCTTATAGGACCGGGGAGCTGTTTTTT; CDR3aa: CASSEVDGAYRTGELFF